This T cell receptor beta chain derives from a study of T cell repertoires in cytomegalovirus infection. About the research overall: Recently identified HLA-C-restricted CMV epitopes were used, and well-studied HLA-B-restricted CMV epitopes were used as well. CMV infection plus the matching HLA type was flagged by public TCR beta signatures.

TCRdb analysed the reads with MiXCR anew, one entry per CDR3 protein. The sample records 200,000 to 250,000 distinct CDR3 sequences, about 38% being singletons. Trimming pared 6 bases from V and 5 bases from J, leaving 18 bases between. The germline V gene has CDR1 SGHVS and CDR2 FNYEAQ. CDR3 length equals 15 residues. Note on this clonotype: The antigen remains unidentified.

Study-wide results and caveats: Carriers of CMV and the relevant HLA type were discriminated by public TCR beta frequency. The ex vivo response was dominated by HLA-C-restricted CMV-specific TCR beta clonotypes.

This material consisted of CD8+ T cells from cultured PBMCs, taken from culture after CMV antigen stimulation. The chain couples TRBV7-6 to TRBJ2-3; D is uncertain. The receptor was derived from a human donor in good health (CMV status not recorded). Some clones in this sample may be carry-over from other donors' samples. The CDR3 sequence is CASRETVRAGDTQYF. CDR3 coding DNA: TGTGCCAGCAGGGAGACGGTTAGGGCCGGAGATACGCAGTATTTT.